This TCR beta chain was recorded in a study of human T cells and chemical hapten exposure. The authors' processing: Samples held a median of approximately 96,000 TCRs, range roughly 20,000–690,600. TCRdb re-derived calls from the RACE reads in MiXCR, one entry per CDR3 protein. TCRdb, not the original authors, processed these V and J calls. The repertoire holds roughly 180,000 distinct CDR3 sequences, with 20% to 25% as singletons. Described time point: patch test 1, 2 weeks after DPC sensitization. The treatment: therapeutic diphenylcyclopropenone sensitization with weekly scalp DPC. Non-pregnant alopecia patients aged 18 to 70, suitable for DPC therapy. A single count supports this clonotype. The antigen is undetermined. Findings of the study overall: Against controls, expanded TCRs gave rise to significantly more large CDR3 similarity clusters. Counts of TCRs above 1 in 1000 frequency stayed unchanged with DPC sensitization.

The input for sequencing was whole blood, taken in connection with sensitization to the hapten diphenylcyclopropenone (DPC). The sequence derives from a woman between 50 and 59 years old with alopecia areata. Some clones in this sample may be carry-over from other donors' samples.

The CDR3 reads CSVEDQRRIEAFF. CDR3 coding DNA: TGCAGCGTTGAAGATCAGCGCAGGATTGAAGCTTTCTTT. The chain recombines TRBV29-1 with TRBJ1-1; D unclear. The CDR3 loop spans 13 amino acids. V gave up 0 bases and J gave up 7 bases, with 12 bases separating them. Per germline, CDR1 SQVTM and CDR2 ANQGSEA.